The text below deals with one T cell receptor (beta chain). As processed by the authors: The authors estimated nucleated cell counts from reference gene primer amplification. Data came from immunoSEQ multiplex PCR; TCRdb stores just in-frame clones and leaves some out. V and J calls and clone size are given by that table; D and trimming were obtained from the DNA. The table has around 130,000 clones, 84% seen once. The entry originates in a study of blood T cell repertoires in COVID-19. Study information: Sources were T cells, B-cell-depleted T cells, or PBMCs; the material itself was cDNA or gDNA.

The CDR3 length is 13 residues. The V segment lost 2 bases and the J segment 10 bases; nucleotides outside the gene matches: 7. Germline CDR1 reads SGHKS; CDR2 reads YYEKEE (reference sequence). The sequenced sample consisted of peripheral blood. This TCR was recovered from a woman aged 55-69 years with acute or convalescent COVID-19. The chain is built from TRBV5-5 and TRBJ1-2, with TRBD1 matching 8 bases. The CDR3 region has the DNA TGTGCCAGCAGCTTCCCGGGACAGGTCCCCTACACCTTC. This encodes CASSFPGQVPYTF.